A single sample gave rise to the 17 T cell receptor beta chains below, sequenced in a study of human T cells and chemical hapten exposure. TCRdb analysed the RACE reads with MiXCR anew, one entry per CDR3 protein. The table shows just over 80,000 distinct CDR3 sequences, with about 11% occurring only once. The time point is: patch test 1, 2 weeks after DPC sensitization. As for treatment: therapeutic diphenylcyclopropenone sensitization with weekly scalp DPC. The sample in question was whole blood, obtained in connection with sensitization to the hapten diphenylcyclopropenone (DPC). The source of these receptors is a woman between 50 and 59 years old with alopecia areata. Some clones in this sample may be carry-over from other donors' samples.

Ten or more counts support this clonotype. The rearrangement links TRBV29-1 to TRBJ1-2; 10 nucleotides agree with TRBD1. The CDR3 spans 14 residues. The germline CDR1 and CDR2 sequences are SQVTM and ANQGSEA. Unmatched junction bases numbered 10, after V lost 4 bases and J lost 8 bases. CDR3 amino acids: CSVARGQGQEGYTF. The CDR3 DNA reads TGCAGCGTTGCCCGGGGACAGGGGCAGGAGGGCTACACCTTC.

Ten or more counts support this clonotype. CDR3 DNA sequence: TGTGCCAGCAGCTCGGTTCTAGGACTCACTGAAGCTTTCTTT. Protein product: CASSSVLGLTEAFF. The gene calls are TRBV9 and TRBJ1-1; D not certain. V was pared by 4 bases and J by 4 bases, with 14 bases between. Germline values: CDR1 SGDLS, CDR2 YYNGEE. This CDR3 is built from 14 residues.

A few counts support this clonotype. J is TRBJ1-1 and V is TRBV12-3 or TRBV12-4; D is undetermined. V was trimmed by 6 bases and J by 7 bases, leaving 12 bases between them. The CDR3 sequence is 12 residues long. The CDR3 here is CASSLPGFEAFF. CDR3 in DNA: TGTGCCAGCAGCCTTCCGGGGTTTGAAGCTTTCTTT.

The V and J genes are TRBV28 and TRBJ1-1; 9 positions agree with TRBD1. The germline gives CDR1 MDHEN, CDR2 SYDVKM. The CDR3 covers 15 residues. V lost 3 bases and J lost 5; bases outside the gene matches: 7. The CDR3 DNA reads TGTGCCAGCAGTTTCCCGGGACAGGGTAGGACTGAAGCTTTCTTT. It specifies CASSFPGQGRTEAFF.

The rearrangement links TRBV28 to TRBJ2-7; D unresolved. V shed 6 bases and J shed 2 bases, with 8 bases lying between them. Germline CDR1 is MDHEN and CDR2 is SYDVKM. The CDR3 length is 12 residues. CDR3 region: CASRIGAYEQYF. In DNA, the CDR3 is TGTGCCAGCAGGATTGGGGCCTACGAGCAGTACTTC.

The table lists this clonotype with a few counts. This chain joins TRBV10-3 and TRBJ2-7; TRBD2 matches 13 bases. The CDR3 totals 14 residues. CDR1 is ENHRY and CDR2 is SYGVKD in the germline V gene. V lost 7 bases to trimming and J lost 6 bases; unmatched junction nucleotides: 6. In nucleotides, the CDR3 is TGTGCCATCAACCTGGGACTAGCGGGACCCGAGCAGTACTTC. The encoded protein is CAINLGLAGPEQYF.

This clonotype was counted many times. The rearrangement uses TRBV28 and TRBJ2-7; 9 positions agree with TRBD1. The CDR3 is made up of 15 amino acids. From germline, CDR1 is MDHEN and CDR2 SYDVKM. V trimming: 5 bases; J trimming: 3 bases; junction bases outside the gene matches: 8. The CDR3 here is CASSGPGQGYYEQYF. CDR3 nucleotide sequence: TGTGCCAGCAGTGGTCCGGGACAGGGATACTACGAGCAGTACTTC.

This clonotype occurred many times. The genes are TRBV9 and TRBJ1-3, with a weak D call TRBD1 (5 bases). CDR1 is SGDLS, CDR2 YYNGEE, per germline. CDR3 length: 17 amino acids. V lost 1 base and J 2 bases, leaving 16 bases between the germline ends. DNA for the CDR3: TGTGCCAGCAGCGTACGCCAGACAGCTGCTACTGGAAACACCATATATTTT. Protein product: CASSVRQTAATGNTIYF.

V and J are TRBV24-1 and TRBJ2-3, with a possible D match to TRBD1 (6 bases). Trimming took 5 bases from V and 3 from J, leaving 14 bases between them. Germline assignment: CDR1 KGHDR and CDR2 SFDVKD. The CDR3 loop spans 15 amino acids. The CDR3 loop reads CATSVVGQGTDTQYF. CDR3 sequence (DNA): TGTGCCACCAGTGTTGTAGGGCAGGGGACAGATACGCAGTATTTT.

This clonotype occurred a few times. The chain uses TRBV5-1 and TRBJ2-6; 9 bases line up with TRBD2. The CDR3 consists of 17 residues. The germline gives CDR1 SGHRS, CDR2 YFSETQ. With V trimmed by 4 bases and J by 0 bases, 5 bases remained unmatched. As DNA, the CDR3 is TGCGCCAGCAGCCAGACTAGCGGAAACTCTGGGGCCAACGTCCTGACTTTC. Its protein is CASSQTSGNSGANVLTF.

The rearrangement uses TRBV14 and TRBJ2-2; D is uncertain. Trimming removed 4 bases from V and 6 bases from J, with 12 bases in between. There are 14 residues in the CDR3. Germline V lookup: CDR1 SGHDN, CDR2 FVKESK. CDR3 region: CASSLMYGPGELFF. The DNA for the CDR3 is TGTGCCAGCAGCCTAATGTATGGGCCCGGGGAGCTGTTTTTT.

A note on this clonotype: A read error is possible here, since a much larger clone lies one base away. The chain is built from TRBV12-3 or TRBV12-4 and TRBJ1-4, with D uncertain. The CDR3 loop spans 14 amino acids. The CDR3: CANSQHRGNEKLFF. The CDR3 bases are TGTGCCAACAGTCAACACCGGGGTAATGAAAAACTGTTTTTT.

This clonotype was observed at least ten times. The chain recombines TRBV5-4 with TRBJ2-3, with TRBD2 identical over 8 bases. The germline CDR1 and CDR2 sequences are SGHNT and YYREEE (reference sequence). CDR3 size: 15 residues. Trimming cost V 4 bases and J 0 bases; bases outside gene matches: 4. CDR3 loop: CASSPERGSTDTQYF. The DNA of the CDR3 is TGTGCCAGCAGCCCGGAGCGGGGGAGCACAGATACGCAGTATTTT.

V usage is TRBV7-2 and J usage is TRBJ2-2; 8 nucleotides agree with TRBD1. The junction had 6 bases not matched to a gene; V was cut back by 4 bases and J by 5 bases. Germline V gene lookup returns CDR1 SGHTA and CDR2 FQGNSA. The CDR3 contains 15 residues. The CDR3 nucleotides read TGTGCCAGCAGCTCAACAGGGGGTAGGACCGGGGAGCTGTTTTTT. This translates into CASSSTGGRTGELFF.

Ten or more counts support this clonotype. CDR3 in DNA: TGTGCCAGCTCGCCGGGGCAGAATGAAAAACTGTTTTTT. This sequence encodes CASSPGQNEKLFF. This chain uses TRBV18 with TRBJ1-4; TRBD1 is a possible D gene (5 bases). The V gene lost 6 bases and the J gene lost 5 bases, with 10 bases spanning the gap. This CDR3 region has 13 residues. Germline loops: CDR1 KGHSH, CDR2 LQKENI. Together with reference TRBV18 and TRBJ1-4, the CDR3 gives the full variable domain: NAGVMQNPRHLVRRRGQEARLRCSPMKGHSHVYWYRQLPEEGLKFMVYLQKENIIDESGMPKERFSAEFPKEGPSILRIQQVVRGDSAAYFCASSPGQNEKLFFGSGTQLSVL.

This clonotype appeared many times. CDR3 nucleotide sequence: TGCAGCGTTGAGGATGAAAAACTGTTTTTT. Protein product: CSVEDEKLFF. This rearrangement joins TRBV29-1 to TRBJ1-4, with D hard to call. From germline, CDR1 is SQVTM and CDR2 ANQGSEA. This CDR3 has 10 residues. V lost 3 bases, J lost 6 bases, and 2 bases lay in between.

This clonotype was detected a few times. The chain links TRBV28 to TRBJ2-2; 7 bases line up with TRBD2. This CDR3 contains 15 residues. The trim removed 2 bases at V and 8 bases at J, leaving 8 bases unmatched. CDR1 and CDR2 from the germline V gene are MDHEN and SYDVKM. The CDR3 sequence: CASSLREAGVGELFF. For the CDR3, the DNA is TGTGCCAGCAGTTTAAGGGAGGCGGGAGTTGGGGAGCTGTTTTTT.